A selection of T cell receptor beta chains follows, all from one sample in a study of patients and donors after allogeneic stem cell transplantation. Using its own MiXCR run on the RT-PCR reads, TCRdb lists one record per CDR3 protein. The sample shows 150,000 to 200,000 distinct CDR3 sequences, about 30% of them seen only once. Sequenced sample: blood, either unsorted or a sorted T cell fraction (not recorded which). The receptors here all came from a human donor who was either an allogeneic HSCT recipient or a stem cell or donor lymphocyte infusion donor (not recorded which). It is not recorded whose cells these are; they may come from a transplant donor. CDR3s leave out the opening cysteine and the closing phenylalanine or tryptophan.

>TRBV7-2
ASSRGPYGYT
>TRBV19
ASGAWPQH
>TRBV29-1
SVGRRHSSYEQY
>TRBV29-1
SVSFKGTGYSGYT
>TRBV7-2
ASRFDSSGANVLT
>TRBV4-1
ASSQDLTADTQY
>TRBV20-1
SARDLIQGGQPQH
>TRBV7-2
ASSISTDTQY
>TRBV6-6
ASSPFRQTNSPLH
>TRBV30
AWSGGVKGTTNEKLF
>TRBV12-3/TRBV12-4
ASTLSTGRYYGYT
>TRBV9
ASSVGTSGFSYEQY
>TRBV20-1
SAQPGLVTQF
>TRBV5-1
ASRETSGTSAGELF
>TRBV4-2
ASSRPGDPTDTQY
>TRBV6-1
ASSEPNLTDYEQY
>TRBV30
AWRGLAGVLETQY